The 25 T cell receptor beta chains reported below all come from one sample, sequenced in a study of brain T cells in children with intractable seizures. Data came from immunoSEQ multiplex PCR; TCRdb stores just in-frame clones and leaves some out. The table includes 340,000 or so clones, over 90% detected once. The time point here: blood from clinic visit 5 months post-surgery; TSC patient then seizure free. The sample consisted of peripheral blood, taken 4 to 6 months after surgery. These receptors were taken from a boy less than two years old with tuberous sclerosis and intractable seizures.

The chain recombines TRBV19 with TRBJ1-2; TRBD1 agrees at 8 bases. V dropped 6 bases and J dropped 6; count of bases not matched to a gene: 12. The germline V gene has CDR1 LNHDA and CDR2 SQIVND (reference sequence). This CDR3 has 15 residues. The CDR3 protein is CASRRTGGGKDGYTF. CDR3 sequence (DNA): TGTGCCAGTAGACGTACAGGGGGAGGAAAGGATGGCTACACCTTC.

V and J are TRBV27 and TRBJ2-7; no definite D call. This CDR3 is built from 10 residues. Germline assignment: CDR1 MNHEY and CDR2 SMNVEV (reference sequence). The V end was cut by 1 base, the J end by 5 bases, with 0 bases between. CDR3 in amino acids: CASSLYEQYF. The CDR3 DNA follows: TGTGCCAGCAGTTTATACGAGCAGTACTTC.

The chain couples TRBV2 to TRBJ1-2; 7 nucleotides line up with TRBD1. The CDR3 extends over 14 amino acids. Germline trimming cut 10 bases from V and 0 bases from J; bases unmatched to any gene: 8. CDR1 and CDR2 from the germline V gene are SNHLY and FYNNEI. For the CDR3, the DNA is TGTGCCACCAGGGGGGACAGCTCTAACTATGGCTACACCTTC. It is translated as CATRGDSSNYGYTF.

The chain has TRBV5-1 and TRBJ1-1; D call uncertain. CDR1 and CDR2 (germline): SGHRS, YFSETQ. Between the trimmed V and J ends, which lost 0 bases and 3 bases, there was a span of 9 bases. The CDR3 sequence is 14 residues long. CDR3 residues: CASSLGGADTEAFF. The CDR3 DNA follows: TGCGCCAGCAGCTTGGGAGGCGCTGACACTGAAGCTTTCTTT.

V usage is TRBV5-1 and J usage is TRBJ2-7; 10 nucleotides line up with TRBD2. The CDR3 runs 17 residues. Trimming cost V 3 bases and J 2 bases; bases outside gene matches: 11. CDR1 and CDR2 (germline): SGHRS, YFSETQ. CDR3 sequence reads: CASSSYAGLAFTYEQYF. The CDR3 coding sequence is TGCGCCAGCAGCTCTTATGCGGGACTAGCGTTTACCTACGAGCAGTACTTC.

The chain couples TRBV5-1 to TRBJ2-3; 13 positions match TRBD2. Germline loops: CDR1 SGHRS, CDR2 YFSETQ. After removal of 4 bases from V and 1 base from J, the junction contained 9 bases not matched to a gene. The CDR3 loop spans 18 amino acids. The CDR3 coding sequence is TGCGCCAGCAGCCGGACTAGCGGGGGCATTTATGGCACAGATACGCAGTATTTT. It encodes CASSRTSGGIYGTDTQYF.

V gene TRBV4-1 combines with J gene TRBJ1-1; TRBD1 agrees at 7 bases. The germline gives CDR1 MGHRA, CDR2 YSYEKL. The CDR3 contains 16 residues. V dropped 1 base and J dropped 1; count of bases not matched to a gene: 6. DNA for the CDR3: TGCGCCAGCAGCCAAGGAACAGGGGCTAGGAACACTGAAGCTTTCTTT. Translated: CASSQGTGARNTEAFF.

CDR3 region: CASSQGNYGYTF. The CDR3 region has the DNA TGTGCCAGCAGTCAAGGGAACTATGGCTACACCTTC. The chain combines TRBV2 with TRBJ1-2; no clear D. In germline, CDR1 is SNHLY, CDR2 FYNNEI. There are 12 residues in the CDR3. Trimming stripped 5 bases from V and 2 bases from J, with 6 bases between.

The chain recombines TRBV23-1 with TRBJ2-7; TRBD2 matches 12 bases. TRBV23-1 is recorded as an ORF, its role being uncertain. The junction had 14 bases not matched to a gene; V was cut back by 3 bases and J by 2 bases. The CDR3 covers 19 residues. The CDR3 loop reads CASSHRRDPRTSGAYEQYF. The CDR3 DNA follows: TGCGCCAGCAGTCATCGCCGGGACCCAAGGACTAGCGGGGCCTACGAGCAGTACTTC.

The J gene is TRBJ2-3, the V gene TRBV28; D gene uncertain. The CDR3 runs to 15 residues. Germline lookup yields CDR1 MDHEN and CDR2 SYDVKM. The ends were cut back, 4 bases at V and 9 bases at J, with 20 bases in the middle. This CDR3 is CASSYRPSGQVTQYF. The CDR3 region has the DNA TGTGCCAGCAGTTACCGCCCGTCCGGGCAGGTAACGCAGTATTTT. The variable domain in full, with the rest retrieved from reference TRBV28 and TRBJ2-3, is DVKVTQSSRYLVKRTGEKVFLECVQDMDHENMFWYRQDPGLGLRLIYFSYDVKMKEKGDIPEGYSVSREKKERFSLILESASTNQTSMYLCASSYRPSGQVTQYFGPGTRLTVL.

V gene TRBV2 combines with J gene TRBJ2-7; possibly TRBD1 for D (6 bases). Germline lookup yields CDR1 SNHLY and CDR2 FYNNEI. V shed 7 bases and J shed 5 bases, with 18 bases lying between them. This CDR3 contains 14 residues. The DNA of the CDR3 is TGTGCCAGCAAGAGGGCTCAGGGGAAGAACGAGCAGTACTTC. Amino acid sequence: CASKRAQGKNEQYF.

The gene calls are TRBV6-1 and TRBJ1-5, with D maybe TRBD1 (5 bases). The ends were cut back, 1 base at V and 3 bases at J, with 16 bases in the middle. The CDR3 spans 17 residues. Germline V lookup: CDR1 MNHNS, CDR2 SASEGT. This chain's CDR3 is CASSEESRVFSNQPQHF. CDR3 DNA: TGTGCCAGCAGTGAAGAGAGCAGGGTATTTTCCAATCAGCCCCAGCATTTT.

The rearrangement joins TRBV21-1 to TRBJ1-5; TRBD1, as called in the table, went unchecked against the DNA. TRBV21-1 is a listed pseudogene. The CDR3 spans 17 residues. CDR3 in DNA: TGTGCCAGCAGCCCCCCTGGGGCAGGGGCGATAAATCAGCCCCAGCATTTT. Amino acids: CASSPPGAGAINQPQHF.

CDR3 sequence: CASSFSGTNTEAFF. Written as DNA, the CDR3 is TGTGCCAGCAGCTTCTCTGGGACGAACACTGAAGCTTTCTTT. The V gene is TRBV7-2, the J gene TRBJ1-1; D is possibly TRBD1 (5 bases). Per germline, CDR1 SGHTA and CDR2 FQGNSA. Deletions cut 3 bases from V and 1 base from J, with 9 bases between. The CDR3 runs to 14 residues.

V is TRBV7-3 and J is TRBJ2-2; TRBD1 aligns across 12 bases. This CDR3 contains 17 residues. V was pared by 1 base and J by 6 bases, with 6 bases of the junction left unmatched. The germline V gene has CDR1 SGHTA and CDR2 FQGTGA. In nucleotides, the CDR3 is TGTGCCAGCAGCTTAAACCCGGGACAGGGGGCGGCCGGGGAGCTGTTTTTT. Translation gives CASSLNPGQGAAGELFF.

As regards this clone: The sample holds other DNA sequences that translate to the same CDR3. The chain employs TRBV30 and TRBJ2-7; 10 positions agree with TRBD2. Germline-derived CDR1 and CDR2 are GTSNPN and SVGIG (reference sequence). There are 14 residues in the CDR3. V lost 0 bases, J lost 4 bases, and 3 bases stayed unmatched. CDR3 sequence (DNA): TGTGCCTGGAGTGTACTAGCGGGATCTTACGAGCAGTACTTC. Translation gives CAWSVLAGSYEQYF. Full variable domain (missing parts from reference TRBV30 and TRBJ2-7): SQTIHQWPATLVQPVGSPLSLECTVEGTSNPNLYWYRQAAGRGLQLLFYSVGIGQISSEVPQNLSASRPQDRQFILSSKKLLLSDSGFYLCAWSVLAGSYEQYFGPGTRLTVT.

CDR3 residues: CASSQGFGDEQFF. In nucleotides, the CDR3 is TGCGCCAGCAGCCAAGGGTTTGGGGATGAGCAGTTCTTC. This chain connects TRBV4-1 to TRBJ2-1; D gene unclear. The V end was cut by 1 base, the J end by 8 bases, with 9 bases between. The CDR3 is made up of 13 amino acids. Germline V gives CDR1 MGHRA, CDR2 YSYEKL.

This chain connects TRBV29-1 to TRBJ1-2, with a weak D call TRBD1 (5 bases). V was cut by 6 bases and J by 4 bases, with 18 bases left in between. Germline CDR1 SQVTM, CDR2 ANQGSEA. This CDR3 has 14 residues. CDR3 sequence (DNA): TGCAGCGTCCACAGTAGGGGATCTGGCTATGGCTACACCTTC. As protein: CSVHSRGSGYGYTF.

This chain's CDR3 is CASSHAYGYTF. DNA for the CDR3: TGTGCCAGCAGCCACGCGTATGGCTACACCTTC. V gene TRBV3-1 (or the pseudogene TRBV3-2) combines with J gene TRBJ1-2; D is uncertain. Germline V lookup: CDR1 LGHDT, CDR2 YNNKEL (reference sequence). The CDR3 consists of 11 residues. The V gene lost 3 bases and the J gene lost 5 bases, with 4 bases spanning the gap.

This chain links TRBV4-2 with TRBJ2-7; TRBD2 matches at 10 bases. Losses at the gene ends were 4 bases for V and 2 bases for J; bases not matched to a gene: 5. Germline V gene lookup returns CDR1 LGHNA and CDR2 YNFKEQ. The CDR3 has 15 residues. In nucleotides, the CDR3 is TGTGCCAGCAGCCGAAAAGCGGGAGGGCCCTACGAGCAGTACTTC. This gives the protein CASSRKAGGPYEQYF.

This clone was seen a single time. V gene TRBV11-2 combines with J gene TRBJ2-3, with 10 bases that match TRBD2. V gave up 3 bases and J gave up 9 bases; unmatched junction bases: 21. The CDR3 has 19 amino acids. In germline, CDR1 is SGHAT, CDR2 FQNNGV. The CDR3 DNA sequence: TGTGCCAGCAGCTTCCGGACTAGCGGTGATTACAATACGGGGGAGACGCAGTATTTT. As protein: CASSFRTSGDYNTGETQYF.

V and J are TRBV5-1 and TRBJ2-6; possible D gene TRBD2, 5 bases. Looked up from germline, CDR1 is SGHRS and CDR2 is YFSETQ. The V end was cut by 0 bases, the J end by 2 bases, with 9 bases between. There are 16 residues in the CDR3. Written as DNA, the CDR3 is TGCGCCAGCAGCTTGGACGCGGGCCCTGGGGCCAACGTCCTGACTTTC. It encodes CASSLDAGPGANVLTF.

This chain links TRBV9 with TRBJ2-1, with TRBD1 matching over 10 bases. Trimming removed 0 bases from V and 5 bases from J; junction bases left unmatched: 5. CDR1 and CDR2 from the germline V gene are SGDLS and YYNGEE. CDR3 size: 16 residues. CDR3 in DNA: TGTGCCAGCAGCGTAGAGGACAGGGGGTGGAACAATGAGCAGTTCTTC. It translates to CASSVEDRGWNNEQFF.

The genes are TRBV19 and TRBJ1-2, with D possibly matching TRBD1 (5 bases). The CDR3 extends over 13 amino acids. The germline CDR1 and CDR2 sequences are LNHDA and SQIVND (reference sequence). The V gene lost 2 bases and the J gene lost 8 bases, with 12 bases spanning the gap. Written as DNA, the CDR3 is TGTGCCAGTAGTATATACGGGGGTGGCGGCTACACCTTC. Translated: CASSIYGGGGYTF.

The gene calls are TRBV9 and TRBJ2-7; D may be TRBD1 (5 bases). The length of the CDR3 is 15 residues. CDR1 and CDR2 from the germline V gene are SGDLS and YYNGEE. V was pared by 1 base and J by 0 bases, with 11 bases between. The CDR3 protein is CASSVKGDSSYEQYF. DNA of the CDR3: TGTGCCAGCAGCGTAAAAGGGGATAGCTCCTACGAGCAGTACTTC.